This T cell receptor beta chain was identified during a study of PD-1 blockade in classical Hodgkin lymphoma. General study findings and limits: Compared with healthy donors, newly diagnosed patients reportedly showed lower baseline TCR diversity. Patients who responded completely had about the same baseline diversity as newly diagnosed patients. Why repertoires differed is undefined; disease activity or prior therapy possibly contributed.

Relapses following autologous stem cell transplantation were seen in all patients, with brentuximab vedotin exposure varying. This clone has a handful of counts. Its cognate antigen is unknown. Data came from immunoSEQ multiplex PCR; TCRdb stores just in-frame clones and leaves some out. This table holds 25,000 to 35,000 clones, under 70% found once. Sequenced here: peripheral blood mononuclear cells (PBMCs), sampled before the second cycle of nivolumab. This receptor was taken from a human donor with classical Hodgkin lymphoma.

The DNA for the CDR3 is TGTGCCAGCAGCACAGCCAACAGGGCTGGAGAGCAGTACTTC. Its protein is CASSTANRAGEQYF. This chain uses TRBV6-5 with TRBJ2-7; TRBD1 might be the D (6 bases). Trimming removed 6 bases at V and 7 bases at J, with 19 bases between. Germline CDR1 MNHEY, CDR2 SVGAGI. The CDR3 totals 14 residues.